This passage covers 3 T cell receptor beta chains from one sample sequenced in a study of T cell changes during pregnancy in multiple sclerosis. The method was immunoSEQ multiplex PCR; TCRdb's version includes in-frame clones alone and lacks a portion of them. The sample yields about 80,000 clones, roughly nine tenths seen once. Material: peripheral blood, obtained before pregnancy. Receptors were obtained from a female donor with multiple sclerosis, enrolled in a pregnancy study.

This clone was detected only a few times. The chain links TRBV19 to TRBJ1-2; TRBD1 matches 7 bases. V lost 5 bases and J lost 4; bases outside the gene matches: 7. Germline V lookup: CDR1 LNHDA, CDR2 SQIVND (reference sequence). CDR3 length: 14 residues. CDR3 loop: CASSPGQEGYGYTF. The CDR3 nucleotides are TGTGCCAGTAGTCCCGGACAGGAGGGCTATGGCTACACCTTC.

This clone was seen a few times. This chain joins TRBV7-3 and TRBJ2-3, with TRBD2 as a possible D gene (6 bases). Germline lookup yields CDR1 SGHTA and CDR2 FQGTGA. V lost 6 bases and J 2 bases, leaving 12 bases between the germline ends. The CDR3 totals 14 residues. This chain's CDR3 is CASSLGLSTDTQYF. CDR3 sequence (DNA): TGTGCCAGCAGTCTGGGACTGTCCACAGATACGCAGTATTTT.

The V gene is TRBV10-3, the J gene TRBJ2-1; the match to TRBD2 covers 16 bases. This CDR3 has 18 amino acids. Trimming took 6 bases from V and 3 from J; bases not matched to a gene: 8. CDR1 ENHRY and CDR2 SYGVKD come from the germline V gene. CDR3 DNA sequence: TGTGCCATCAGCGGGACTAGCGGGGGGGCCCCAGTCTACAATGAGCAGTTCTTC. Its translation is CAISGTSGGAPVYNEQFF.